Below, one TCR beta chain is given with its context. Its antigen is still unknown. This record belongs to a study of T cell responses to AZD1222 COVID-19 vaccine. The trim removed 2 bases at V and 1 base at J, leaving 3 bases unmatched. The CDR3 loop spans 15 amino acids. Germline lookup yields CDR1 SGHRS and CDR2 YFSETQ. The study's findings and limits: Just a handful of AZD1222 recipients were seropositive at baseline. There were vaccine-associated CD4 TCRs across spike, dominant at 160-218 and 743-854. Every sample of the repertoires postdated the peak T cell response.

This table comes from immunoSEQ multiplex PCR, and its TCRdb copy is limited to in-frame clones, with some not included. This sample yields about 130,000 clones, of which around 94% are seen a single time; around 7% belongs to the top ten. This TCR was sampled from an adult in good health. The J gene is TRBJ1-3, the V gene TRBV5-1; TRBD1 matches at 7 bases. The sequenced sample was peripheral blood, obtained on day 0 of AZD1222 vaccination. CDR3 bases: TGCGCCAGCAGCTTTGAGGGGGCATCTGGAAACACCATATATTTT. Translation gives CASSFEGASGNTIYF.